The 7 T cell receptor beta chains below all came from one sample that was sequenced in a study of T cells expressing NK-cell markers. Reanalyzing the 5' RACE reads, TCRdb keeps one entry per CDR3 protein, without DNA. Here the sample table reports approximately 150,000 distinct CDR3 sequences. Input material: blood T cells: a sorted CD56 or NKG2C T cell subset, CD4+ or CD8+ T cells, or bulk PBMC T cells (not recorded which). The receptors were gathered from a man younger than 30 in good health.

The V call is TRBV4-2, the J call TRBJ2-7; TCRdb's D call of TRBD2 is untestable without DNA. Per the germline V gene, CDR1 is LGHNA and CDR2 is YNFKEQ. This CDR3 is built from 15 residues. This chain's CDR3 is CASSPGTTFSYEQYF.

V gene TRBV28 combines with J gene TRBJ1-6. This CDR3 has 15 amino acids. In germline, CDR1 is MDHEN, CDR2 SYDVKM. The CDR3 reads CASRALWGENSPLHF.

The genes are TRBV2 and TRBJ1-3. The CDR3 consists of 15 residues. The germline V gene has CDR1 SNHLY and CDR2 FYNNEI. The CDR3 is CASRLETGSGNTIYF.

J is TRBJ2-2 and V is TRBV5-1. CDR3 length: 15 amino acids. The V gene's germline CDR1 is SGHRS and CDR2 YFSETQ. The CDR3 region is CASSLYQTLTGELFF.

The CDR3 reads CASSHRGLAANTGELFF. The chain uses TRBV2 and TRBJ2-2; TCRdb calls TRBD2, which cannot be checked without DNA. Germline V gives CDR1 SNHLY, CDR2 FYNNEI. The CDR3 is made up of 17 amino acids.

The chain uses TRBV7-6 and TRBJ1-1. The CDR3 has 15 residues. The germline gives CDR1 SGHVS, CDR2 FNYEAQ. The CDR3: CASSSGQGTNTEAFF.

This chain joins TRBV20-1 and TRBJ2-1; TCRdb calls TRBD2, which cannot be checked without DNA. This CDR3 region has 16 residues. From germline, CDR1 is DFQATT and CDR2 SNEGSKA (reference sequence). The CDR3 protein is CSARSWTSGMGNEQFF.